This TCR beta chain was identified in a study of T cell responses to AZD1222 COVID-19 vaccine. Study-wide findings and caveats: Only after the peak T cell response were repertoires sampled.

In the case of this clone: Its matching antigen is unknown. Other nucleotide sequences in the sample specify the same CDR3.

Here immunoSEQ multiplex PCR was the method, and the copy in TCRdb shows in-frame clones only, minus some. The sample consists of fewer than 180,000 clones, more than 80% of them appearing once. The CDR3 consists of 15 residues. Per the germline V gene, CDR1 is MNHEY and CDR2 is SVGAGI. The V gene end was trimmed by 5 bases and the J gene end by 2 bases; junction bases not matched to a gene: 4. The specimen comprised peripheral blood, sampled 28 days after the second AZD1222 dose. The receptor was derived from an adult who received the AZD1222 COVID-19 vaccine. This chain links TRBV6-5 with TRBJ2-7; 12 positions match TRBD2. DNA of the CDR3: TGTGCCAGCAGTAGGGGACTAGCGGGTGCCTACGAGCAGTACTTC. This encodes CASSRGLAGAYEQYF.